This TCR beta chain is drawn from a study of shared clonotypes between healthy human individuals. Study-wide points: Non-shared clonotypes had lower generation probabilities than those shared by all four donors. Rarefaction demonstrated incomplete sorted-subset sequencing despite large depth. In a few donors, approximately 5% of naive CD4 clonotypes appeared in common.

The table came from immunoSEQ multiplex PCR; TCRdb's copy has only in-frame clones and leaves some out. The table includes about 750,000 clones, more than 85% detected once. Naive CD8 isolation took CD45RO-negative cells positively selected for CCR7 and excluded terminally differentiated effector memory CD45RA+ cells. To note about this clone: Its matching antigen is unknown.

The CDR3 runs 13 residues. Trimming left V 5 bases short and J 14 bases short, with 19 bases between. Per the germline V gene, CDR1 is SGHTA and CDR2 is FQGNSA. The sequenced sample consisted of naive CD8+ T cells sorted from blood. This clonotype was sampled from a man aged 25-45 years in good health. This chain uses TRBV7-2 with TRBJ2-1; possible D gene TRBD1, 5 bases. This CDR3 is CASSIHGAEYKFF. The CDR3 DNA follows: TGTGCCAGCAGCATCCATGGGGCCGAGTACAAGTTCTTC.